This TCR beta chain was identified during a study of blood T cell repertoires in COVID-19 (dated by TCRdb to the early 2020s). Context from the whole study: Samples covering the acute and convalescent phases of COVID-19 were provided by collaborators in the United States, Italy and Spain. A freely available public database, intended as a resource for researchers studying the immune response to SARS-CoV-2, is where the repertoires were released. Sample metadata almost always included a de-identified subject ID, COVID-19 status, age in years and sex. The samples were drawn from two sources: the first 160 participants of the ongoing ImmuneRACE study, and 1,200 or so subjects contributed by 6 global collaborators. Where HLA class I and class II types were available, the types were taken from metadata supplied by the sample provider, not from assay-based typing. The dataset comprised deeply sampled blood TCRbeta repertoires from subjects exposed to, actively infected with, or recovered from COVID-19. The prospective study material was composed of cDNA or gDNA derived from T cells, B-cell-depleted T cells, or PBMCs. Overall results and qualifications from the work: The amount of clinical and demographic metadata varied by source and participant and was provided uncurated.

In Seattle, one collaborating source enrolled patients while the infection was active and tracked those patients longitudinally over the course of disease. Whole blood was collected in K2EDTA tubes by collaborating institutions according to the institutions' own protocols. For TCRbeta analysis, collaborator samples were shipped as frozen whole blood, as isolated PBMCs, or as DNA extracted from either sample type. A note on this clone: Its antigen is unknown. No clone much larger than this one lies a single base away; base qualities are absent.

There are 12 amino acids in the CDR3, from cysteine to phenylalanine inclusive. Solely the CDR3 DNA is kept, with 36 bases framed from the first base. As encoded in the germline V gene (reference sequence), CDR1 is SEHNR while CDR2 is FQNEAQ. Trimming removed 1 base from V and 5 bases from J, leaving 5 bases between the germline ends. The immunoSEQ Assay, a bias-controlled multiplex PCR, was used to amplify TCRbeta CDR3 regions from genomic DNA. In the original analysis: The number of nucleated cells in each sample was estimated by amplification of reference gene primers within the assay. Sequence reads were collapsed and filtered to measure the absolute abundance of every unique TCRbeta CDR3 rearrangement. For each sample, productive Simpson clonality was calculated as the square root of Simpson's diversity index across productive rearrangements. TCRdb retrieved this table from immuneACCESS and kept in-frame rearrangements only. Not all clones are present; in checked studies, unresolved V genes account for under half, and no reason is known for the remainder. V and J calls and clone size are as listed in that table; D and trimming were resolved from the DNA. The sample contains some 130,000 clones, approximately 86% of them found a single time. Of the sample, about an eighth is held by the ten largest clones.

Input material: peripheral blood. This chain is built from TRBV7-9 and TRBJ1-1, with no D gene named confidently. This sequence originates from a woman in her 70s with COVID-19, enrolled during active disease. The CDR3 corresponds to CASSLGETEAFF. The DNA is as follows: TGTGCCAGCAGCTTAGGAGAGACTGAAGCTTTCTTT.